This T cell receptor beta chain was observed in a study of T cells after yellow fever vaccination. Across the study: Fractions of low cell number were prepared using SMART-Seq v4 Ultra Low Input.

From the 5' RACE reads, TCRdb called clonotypes with MiXCR, one entry per CDR3 protein. Found here are under 700,000 distinct CDR3 sequences, less than 20% of them singletons; the top ten hold roughly 17%. Germline CDR1 and CDR2: MDHEN and SYDVKM. V lost 5 bases to trimming and J lost 4 bases; unmatched junction nucleotides: 16. The CDR3 consists of 18 residues. This chain connects TRBV28 to TRBJ2-5, with 10 bases identical to TRBD2. The origin of this receptor is a man aged 18 to 29 who received the YFV17D yellow fever vaccine. This sample comprised PBMCs, obtained about 5 days after the first yellow fever vaccination. The CDR3: CASSPQKRGGLVLETQYF. For the CDR3, the DNA is TGTGCCAGCAGTCCCCAAAAGCGGGGGGGGCTAGTGCTAGAGACCCAGTACTTC.